This TCR beta chain was sequenced for a study of regulatory T cells in long-lasting Graves disease. Findings and caveats of the study: Lower TCR diversity characterized persistent Graves' patients relative to newly diagnosed patients.

Documented time point: newly diagnosed GD, antithyroid drugs for less than 3 months. PBMC RNA was the source of the TCR library. The germline V and J ends were trimmed by 3 bases and 2 bases, with 10 bases remaining between them. This CDR3 contains 14 residues. This clonotype came up many times. As yet, its antigen is unknown. Libraries of TCR beta came from iRepertoire HTBI primers plus Arm-PCR of CDR3 regions. TCRdb re-called the multiplex PCR reads with MiXCR, one entry per CDR3 protein. The data contain 350,000 to 550,000 distinct CDR3 sequences, around 15% of them singletons. A further study also used this sample, focusing on T cells in Graves' hyperthyroidism and ophthalmopathy. That study reports: Graves' hyperthyroidism was deemed stable absent ophthalmopathy progression within 18 months. First-round RT-PCR with HTBI primers amplified the TCR CDR3 region.

Specimen: peripheral blood mononuclear cells (PBMCs), collected at new diagnosis, from a patient treated with antithyroid drugs. The receptor was isolated from a woman aged 45-65 years with Graves disease. The V call is TRBV12-3 or TRBV12-4, the J call TRBJ2-5, with D possibly TRBD1 on 6 matching bases. The CDR3 region has the DNA TGTGCCAGCAGTTTCTTCGGACAGCAAGAGACCCAGTACTTC. This sequence encodes CASSFFGQQETQYF.